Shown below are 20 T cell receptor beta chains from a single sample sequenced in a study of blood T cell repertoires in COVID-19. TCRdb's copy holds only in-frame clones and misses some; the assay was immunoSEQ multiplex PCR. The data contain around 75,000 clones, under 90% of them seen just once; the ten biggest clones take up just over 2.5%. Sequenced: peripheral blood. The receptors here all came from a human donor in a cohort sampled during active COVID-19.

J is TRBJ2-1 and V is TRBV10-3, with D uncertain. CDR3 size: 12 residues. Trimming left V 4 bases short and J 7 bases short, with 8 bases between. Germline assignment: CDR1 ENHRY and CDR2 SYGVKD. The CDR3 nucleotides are TGTGCCATCAGTGCTAATAGTAATGAGCAGTTCTTC. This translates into CAISANSNEQFF.

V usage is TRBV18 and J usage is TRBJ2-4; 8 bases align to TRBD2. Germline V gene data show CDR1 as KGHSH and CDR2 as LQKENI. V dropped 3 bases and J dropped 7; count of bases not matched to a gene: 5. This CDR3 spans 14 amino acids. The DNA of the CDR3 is TGTGCCAGCTCACCCCCGGGAGGGATGAACATTCAGTACTTC. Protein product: CASSPPGGMNIQYF.

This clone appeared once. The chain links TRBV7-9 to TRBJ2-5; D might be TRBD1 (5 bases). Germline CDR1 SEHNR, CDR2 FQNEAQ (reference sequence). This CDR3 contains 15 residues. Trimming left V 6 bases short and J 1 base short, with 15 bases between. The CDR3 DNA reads TGTGCCAGCAGGAAGATGCAGGGCTTCCAAGAGACCCAGTACTTC. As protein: CASRKMQGFQETQYF.

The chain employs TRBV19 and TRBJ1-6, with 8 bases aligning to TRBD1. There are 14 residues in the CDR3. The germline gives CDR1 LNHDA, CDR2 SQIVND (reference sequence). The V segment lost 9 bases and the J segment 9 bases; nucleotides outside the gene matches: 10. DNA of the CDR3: TGTGCCAGCAACCCGGGACAGGAGACTTCACCCCTCCACTTT. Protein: CASNPGQETSPLHF.

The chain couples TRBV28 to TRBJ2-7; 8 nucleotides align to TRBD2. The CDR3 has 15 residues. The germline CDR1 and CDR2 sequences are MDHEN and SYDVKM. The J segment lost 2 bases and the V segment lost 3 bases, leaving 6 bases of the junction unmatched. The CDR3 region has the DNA TGTGCCAGCAGTTTTCGGGGGGGTTTAGCCTACGAGCAGTACTTC. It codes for CASSFRGGLAYEQYF.

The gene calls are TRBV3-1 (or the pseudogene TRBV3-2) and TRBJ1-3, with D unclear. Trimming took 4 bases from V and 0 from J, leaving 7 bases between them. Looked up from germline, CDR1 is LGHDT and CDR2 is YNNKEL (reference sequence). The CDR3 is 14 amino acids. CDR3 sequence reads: CASSPVISGNTIYF. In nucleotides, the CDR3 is TGTGCCAGCAGCCCTGTAATCTCTGGAAACACCATATATTTT.

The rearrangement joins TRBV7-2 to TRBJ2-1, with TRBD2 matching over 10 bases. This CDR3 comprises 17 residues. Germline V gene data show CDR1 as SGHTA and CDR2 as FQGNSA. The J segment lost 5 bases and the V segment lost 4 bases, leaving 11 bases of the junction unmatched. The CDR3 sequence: CASSSIPGLATHNEQFF. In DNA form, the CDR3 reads TGTGCCAGCAGCTCTATACCGGGACTAGCGACCCACAATGAGCAGTTCTTC.

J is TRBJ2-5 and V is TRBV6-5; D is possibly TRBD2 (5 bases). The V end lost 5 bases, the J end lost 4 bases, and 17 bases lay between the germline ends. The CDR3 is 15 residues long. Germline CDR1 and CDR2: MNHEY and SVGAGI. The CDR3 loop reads CASSKRTFAPETQYF. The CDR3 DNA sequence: TGTGCCAGCAGTAAACGGACTTTCGCCCCAGAGACCCAGTACTTC.

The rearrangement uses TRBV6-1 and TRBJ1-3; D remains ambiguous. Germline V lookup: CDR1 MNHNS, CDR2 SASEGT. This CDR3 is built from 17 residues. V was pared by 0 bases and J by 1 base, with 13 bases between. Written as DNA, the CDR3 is TGTGCCAGCAGTGAAGCGCCGGGTCGGTTTTCTGGAAACACCATATATTTT. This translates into CASSEAPGRFSGNTIYF.

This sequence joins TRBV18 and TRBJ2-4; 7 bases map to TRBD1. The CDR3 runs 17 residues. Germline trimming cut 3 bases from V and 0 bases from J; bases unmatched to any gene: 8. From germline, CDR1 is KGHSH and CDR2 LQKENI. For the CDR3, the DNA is TGTGCCAGCTCACCGAAGGGACAGCGACTAGCCAAAAACATTCAGTACTTC. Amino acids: CASSPKGQRLAKNIQYF.

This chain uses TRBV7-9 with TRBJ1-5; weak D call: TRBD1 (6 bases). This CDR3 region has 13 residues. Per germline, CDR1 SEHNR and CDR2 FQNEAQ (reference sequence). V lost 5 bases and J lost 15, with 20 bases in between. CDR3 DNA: TGTGCCAGCAGCGCGCCAGGACAGAAGAGTTGGCATTTT. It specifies CASSAPGQKSWHF.

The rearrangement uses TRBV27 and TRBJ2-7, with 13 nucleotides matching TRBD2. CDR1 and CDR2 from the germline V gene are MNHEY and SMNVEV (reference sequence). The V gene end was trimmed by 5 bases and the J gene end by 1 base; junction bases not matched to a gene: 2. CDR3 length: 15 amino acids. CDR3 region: CASSRTSGGSYEQYF. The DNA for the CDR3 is TGTGCCAGCAGTAGGACTAGCGGGGGTTCCTACGAGCAGTACTTC.

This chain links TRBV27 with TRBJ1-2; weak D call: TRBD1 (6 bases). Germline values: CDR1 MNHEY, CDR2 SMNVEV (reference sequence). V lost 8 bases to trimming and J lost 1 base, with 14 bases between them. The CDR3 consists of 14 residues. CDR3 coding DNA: TGTGCCAGCGCCCCCCAGGGGTTTAACTATGGCTACACCTTC. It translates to CASAPQGFNYGYTF.

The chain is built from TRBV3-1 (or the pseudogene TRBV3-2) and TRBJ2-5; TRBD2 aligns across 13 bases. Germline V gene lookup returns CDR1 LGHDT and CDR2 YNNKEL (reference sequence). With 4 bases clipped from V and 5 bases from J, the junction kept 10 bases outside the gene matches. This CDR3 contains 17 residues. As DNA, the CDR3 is TGTGCCAGCAGCCCTACTAGCGGGGGGGCCTTCCCGGAGACCCAGTACTTC. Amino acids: CASSPTSGGAFPETQYF.

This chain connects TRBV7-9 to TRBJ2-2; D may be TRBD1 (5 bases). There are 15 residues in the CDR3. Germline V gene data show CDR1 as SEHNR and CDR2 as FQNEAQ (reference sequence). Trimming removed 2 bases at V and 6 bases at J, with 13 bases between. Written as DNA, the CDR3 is TGTGCCAGCAGCTTATTATTACAGGTTCCCGGGGAGCTGTTTTTT. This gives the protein CASSLLLQVPGELFF.

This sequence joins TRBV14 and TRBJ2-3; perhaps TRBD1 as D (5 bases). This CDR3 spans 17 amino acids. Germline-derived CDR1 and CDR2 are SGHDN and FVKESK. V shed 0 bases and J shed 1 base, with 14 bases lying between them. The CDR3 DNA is TGTGCCAGCAGCCAAGATATGGGCAGGGCCCGCACAGATACGCAGTATTTT. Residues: CASSQDMGRARTDTQYF. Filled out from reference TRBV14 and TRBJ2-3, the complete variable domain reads EAGVTQFPSHSVIEKGQTVTLRCDPISGHDNLYWYRRVMGKEIKFLLHFVKESKQDESGMPNNRFLAERTGGTYSTLKVQPAELEDSGVYFCASSQDMGRARTDTQYFGPGTRLTVL.

The CDR3 protein is CASSVAAGEETQYF. CDR3 in DNA: TGTGCCAGCAGCGTAGCCGCGGGAGAGGAGACCCAGTACTTC. The chain employs TRBV9 and TRBJ2-5; 7 bases match TRBD2. This CDR3 comprises 14 residues. With V trimmed by 0 bases and J by 5 bases, 4 bases remained unmatched. Germline lookup yields CDR1 SGDLS and CDR2 YYNGEE.

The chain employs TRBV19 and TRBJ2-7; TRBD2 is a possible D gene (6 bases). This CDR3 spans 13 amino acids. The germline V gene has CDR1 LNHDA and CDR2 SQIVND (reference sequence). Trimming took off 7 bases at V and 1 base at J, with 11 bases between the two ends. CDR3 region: CASKGSGSYEQYF. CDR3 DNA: TGTGCCAGTAAGGGTAGCGGATCCTACGAGCAGTACTTC.

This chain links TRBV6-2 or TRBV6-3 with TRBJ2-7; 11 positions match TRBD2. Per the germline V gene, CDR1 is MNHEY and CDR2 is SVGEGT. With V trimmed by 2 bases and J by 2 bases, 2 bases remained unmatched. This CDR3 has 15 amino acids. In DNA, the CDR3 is TGTGCCAGCAGTTACGTAGCGGGAGGGCCCTACGAGCAGTACTTC. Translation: CASSYVAGGPYEQYF.

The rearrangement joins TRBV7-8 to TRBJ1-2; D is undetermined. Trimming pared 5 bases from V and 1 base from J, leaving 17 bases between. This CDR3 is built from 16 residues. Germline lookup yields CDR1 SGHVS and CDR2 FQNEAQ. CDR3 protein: CASSQSNVAGNYGYTF. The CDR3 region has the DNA TGTGCCAGCAGCCAGTCGAACGTTGCGGGTAACTATGGCTACACCTTC.